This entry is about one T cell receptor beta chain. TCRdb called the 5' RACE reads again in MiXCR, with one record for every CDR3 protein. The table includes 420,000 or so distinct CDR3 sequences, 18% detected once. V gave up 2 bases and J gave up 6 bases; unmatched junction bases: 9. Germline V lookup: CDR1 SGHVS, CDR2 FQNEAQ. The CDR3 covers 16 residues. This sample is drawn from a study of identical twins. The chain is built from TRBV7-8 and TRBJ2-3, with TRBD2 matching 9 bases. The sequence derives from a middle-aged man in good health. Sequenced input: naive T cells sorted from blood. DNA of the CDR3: TGTGCCAGCAGCTTATCTGGCGGGAGGGCGTGGGATACGCAGTATTTT. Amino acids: CASSLSGGRAWDTQYF.